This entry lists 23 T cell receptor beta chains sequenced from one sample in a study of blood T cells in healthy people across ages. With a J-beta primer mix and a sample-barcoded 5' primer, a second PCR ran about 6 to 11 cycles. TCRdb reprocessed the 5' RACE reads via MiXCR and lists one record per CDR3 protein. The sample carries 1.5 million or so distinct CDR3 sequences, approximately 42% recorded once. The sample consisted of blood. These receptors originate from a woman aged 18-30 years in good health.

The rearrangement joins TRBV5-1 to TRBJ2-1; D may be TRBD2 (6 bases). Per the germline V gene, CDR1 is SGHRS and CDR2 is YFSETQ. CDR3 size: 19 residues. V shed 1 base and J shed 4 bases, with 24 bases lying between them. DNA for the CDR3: TGCGCCAGCAGCTTGTCTTTCGGGCTAGCGAGTGGTATTTACAATGAGCAGTTCTTC. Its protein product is CASSLSFGLASGIYNEQFF.

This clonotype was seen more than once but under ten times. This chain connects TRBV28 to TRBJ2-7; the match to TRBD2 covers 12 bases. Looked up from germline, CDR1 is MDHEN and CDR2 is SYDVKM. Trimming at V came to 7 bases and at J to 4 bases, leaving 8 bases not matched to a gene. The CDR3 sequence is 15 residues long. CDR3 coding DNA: TGTGCCAGCATAAAGACTAGCGGGGGAAATTACGAGCAGTACTTC. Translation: CASIKTSGGNYEQYF. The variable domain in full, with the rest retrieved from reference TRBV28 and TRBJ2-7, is DVKVTQSSRYLVKRTGEKVFLECVQDMDHENMFWYRQDPGLGLRLIYFSYDVKMKEKGDIPEGYSVSREKKERFSLILESASTNQTSMYLCASIKTSGGNYEQYFGPGTRLTVT.

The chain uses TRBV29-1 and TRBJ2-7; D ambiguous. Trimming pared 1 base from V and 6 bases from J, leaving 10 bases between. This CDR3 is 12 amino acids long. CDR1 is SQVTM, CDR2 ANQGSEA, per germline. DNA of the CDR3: TGCAGCGTTGAAGTCGACCGCCCCGAGCAGTACTTC. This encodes CSVEVDRPEQYF.

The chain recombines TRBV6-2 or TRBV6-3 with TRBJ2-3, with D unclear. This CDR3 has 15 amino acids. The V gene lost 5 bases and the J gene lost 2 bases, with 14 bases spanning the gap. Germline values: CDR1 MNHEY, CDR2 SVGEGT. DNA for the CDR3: TGTGCCAGCAGTGAGCCGAGAGTGTTCACAGATACGCAGTATTTT. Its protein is CASSEPRVFTDTQYF.

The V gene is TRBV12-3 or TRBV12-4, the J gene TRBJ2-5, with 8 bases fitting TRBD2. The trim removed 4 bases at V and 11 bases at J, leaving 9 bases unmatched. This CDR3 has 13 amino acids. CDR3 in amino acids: CASSSAGGSEQYF. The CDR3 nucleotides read TGTGCCAGCAGTTCTGCGGGAGGCTCTGAGCAGTACTTC.

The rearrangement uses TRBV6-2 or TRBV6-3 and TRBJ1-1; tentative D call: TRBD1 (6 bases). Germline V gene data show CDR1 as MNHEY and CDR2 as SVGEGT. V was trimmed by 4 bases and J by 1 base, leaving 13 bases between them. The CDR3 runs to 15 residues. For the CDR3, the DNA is TGTGCCAGCAGTTTCTTGGGGGGCGCGAACACTGAAGCTTTCTTT. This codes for CASSFLGGANTEAFF.

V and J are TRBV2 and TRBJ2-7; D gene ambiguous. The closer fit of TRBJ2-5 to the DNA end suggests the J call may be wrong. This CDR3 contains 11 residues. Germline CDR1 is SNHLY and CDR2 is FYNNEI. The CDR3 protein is CASSPLKTQYF. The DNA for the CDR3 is TGTGCCAGCAGCCCCTTGAAGACCCAGTACTTC.

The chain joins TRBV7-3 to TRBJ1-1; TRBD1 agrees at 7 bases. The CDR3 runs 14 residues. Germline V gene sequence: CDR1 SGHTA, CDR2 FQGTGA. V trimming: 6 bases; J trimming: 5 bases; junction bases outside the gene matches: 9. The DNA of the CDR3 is TGTGCCAGCAGTCCCGCAGGGGGAATTACTGAAGCTTTCTTT. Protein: CASSPAGGITEAFF.

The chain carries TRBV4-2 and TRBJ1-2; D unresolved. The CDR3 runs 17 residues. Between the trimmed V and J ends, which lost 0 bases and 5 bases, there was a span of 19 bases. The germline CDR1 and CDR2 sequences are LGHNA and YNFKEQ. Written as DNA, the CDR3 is TGTGCCAGCAGCCAAGAAAATGGAGGGTCCTCGGAGTATGGCTACACCTTC. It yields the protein CASSQENGGSSEYGYTF.

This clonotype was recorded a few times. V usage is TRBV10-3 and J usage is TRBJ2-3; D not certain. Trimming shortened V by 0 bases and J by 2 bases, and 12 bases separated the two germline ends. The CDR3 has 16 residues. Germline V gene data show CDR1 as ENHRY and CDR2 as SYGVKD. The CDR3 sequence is CAISESIGFTTDTQYF. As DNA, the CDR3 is TGTGCCATCAGTGAGTCGATAGGTTTTACCACAGATACGCAGTATTTT.

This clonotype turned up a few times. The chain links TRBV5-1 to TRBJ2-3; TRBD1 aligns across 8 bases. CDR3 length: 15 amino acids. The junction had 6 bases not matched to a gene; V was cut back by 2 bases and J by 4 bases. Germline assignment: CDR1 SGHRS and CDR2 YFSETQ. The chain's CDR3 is CASSFPGQGPDTQYF. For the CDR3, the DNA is TGCGCCAGCAGCTTTCCTGGACAGGGACCAGATACGCAGTATTTT.

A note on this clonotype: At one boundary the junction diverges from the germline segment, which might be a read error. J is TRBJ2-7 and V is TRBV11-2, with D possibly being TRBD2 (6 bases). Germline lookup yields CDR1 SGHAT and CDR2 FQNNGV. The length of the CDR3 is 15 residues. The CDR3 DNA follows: TGTGCCGGCAGCTTAGCGGTTGCAGCGGTTCGCGAGCAGTACTTC. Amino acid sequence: CAGSLAVAAVREQYF.

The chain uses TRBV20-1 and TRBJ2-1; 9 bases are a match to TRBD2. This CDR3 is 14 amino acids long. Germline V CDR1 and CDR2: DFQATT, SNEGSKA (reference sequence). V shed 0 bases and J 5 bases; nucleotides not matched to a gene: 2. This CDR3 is CSARDGGRDNEQFF. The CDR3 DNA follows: TGCAGTGCTAGAGATGGCGGGAGGGACAATGAGCAGTTCTTC.

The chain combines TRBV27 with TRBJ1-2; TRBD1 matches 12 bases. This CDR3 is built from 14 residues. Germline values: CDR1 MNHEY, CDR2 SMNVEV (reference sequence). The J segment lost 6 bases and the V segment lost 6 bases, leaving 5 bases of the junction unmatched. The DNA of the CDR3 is TGTGCCAGCAGAACGGGACAGGGGGCGAATGGCTACACCTTC. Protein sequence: CASRTGQGANGYTF.

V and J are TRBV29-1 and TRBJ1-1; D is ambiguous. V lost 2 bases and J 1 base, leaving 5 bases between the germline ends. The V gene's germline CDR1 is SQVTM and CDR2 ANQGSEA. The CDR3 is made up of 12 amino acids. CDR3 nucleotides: TGCAGCGTTGAAAAGGCGAACACTGAAGCTTTCTTT. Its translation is CSVEKANTEAFF.

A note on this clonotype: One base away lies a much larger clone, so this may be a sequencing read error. This CDR3 is CTSSRGQGNTEAFF. As DNA, the CDR3 is TGCACCAGCAGCCGGGGACAGGGGAACACTGAAGCTTTCTTT. This chain uses TRBV4-1 with TRBJ1-1, with 9 bases aligning to TRBD1. The V gene's germline CDR1 is MGHRA and CDR2 YSYEKL. The CDR3 consists of 14 residues.

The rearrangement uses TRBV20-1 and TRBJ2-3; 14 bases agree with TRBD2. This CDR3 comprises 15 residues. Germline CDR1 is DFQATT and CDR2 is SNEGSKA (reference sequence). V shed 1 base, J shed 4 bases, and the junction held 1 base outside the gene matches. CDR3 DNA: TGCAGTGCTAGAGGACTAGCGGGAGGGGCAGATACGCAGTATTTT. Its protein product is CSARGLAGGADTQYF.

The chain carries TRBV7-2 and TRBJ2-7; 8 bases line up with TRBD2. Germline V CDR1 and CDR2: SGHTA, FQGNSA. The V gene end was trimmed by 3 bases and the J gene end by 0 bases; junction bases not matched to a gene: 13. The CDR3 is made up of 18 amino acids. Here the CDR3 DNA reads TGTGCCAGCAGCTTCCGGGGTAGCGGGATGACTATCTCCTACGAGCAGTACTTC. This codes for CASSFRGSGMTISYEQYF. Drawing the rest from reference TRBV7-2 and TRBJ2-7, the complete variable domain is GAGVSQSPSNKVTEKGKDVELRCDPISGHTALYWYRQSLGQGLEFLIYFQGNSAPDKSGLPSDRFSAERTGGSVSTLTIQRTQQEDSAVYLCASSFRGSGMTISYEQYFGPGTRLTVT.

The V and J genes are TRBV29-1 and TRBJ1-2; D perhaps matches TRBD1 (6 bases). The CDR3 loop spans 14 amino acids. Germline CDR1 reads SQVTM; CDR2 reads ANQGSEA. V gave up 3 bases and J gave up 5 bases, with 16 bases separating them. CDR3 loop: CSVDEQGEGYGYTF. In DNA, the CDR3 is TGCAGCGTTGACGAACAGGGAGAAGGGTATGGCTACACCTTC.

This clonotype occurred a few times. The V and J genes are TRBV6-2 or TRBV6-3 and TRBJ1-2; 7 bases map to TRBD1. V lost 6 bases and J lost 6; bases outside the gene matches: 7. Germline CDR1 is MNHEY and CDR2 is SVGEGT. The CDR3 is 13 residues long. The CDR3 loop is CASRAGGWNGYTF. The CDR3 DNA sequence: TGTGCCAGCAGAGCAGGGGGTTGGAATGGCTACACCTTC.

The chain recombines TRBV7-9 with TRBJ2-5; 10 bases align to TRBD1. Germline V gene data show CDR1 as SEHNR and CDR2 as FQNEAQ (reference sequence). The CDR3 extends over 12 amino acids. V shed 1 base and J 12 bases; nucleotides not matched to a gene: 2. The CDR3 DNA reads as TGTGCCAGCAGCTTAGGGGGACAGGGGAAGTACTTC. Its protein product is CASSLGGQGKYF.

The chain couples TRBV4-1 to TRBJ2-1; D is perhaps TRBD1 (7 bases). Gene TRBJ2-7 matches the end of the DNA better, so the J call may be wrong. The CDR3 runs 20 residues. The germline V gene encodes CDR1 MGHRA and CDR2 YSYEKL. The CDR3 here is CASSPGGHGQVPSSYNEQYF. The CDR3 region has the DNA TGCGCCAGCAGCCCAGGAGGGCATGGACAGGTTCCGAGCTCCTACAATGAGCAGTACTTC.

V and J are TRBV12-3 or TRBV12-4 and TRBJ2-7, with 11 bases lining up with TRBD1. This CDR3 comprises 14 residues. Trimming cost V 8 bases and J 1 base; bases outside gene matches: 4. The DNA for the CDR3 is TGTGCCAGCGGAGGACAGGGGGCTTCCTACGAGCAGTACTTC. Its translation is CASGGQGASYEQYF.